These T cell receptor beta chains were read from a single sample in a study of identical twins. TCRdb itself ran the 5' RACE reads through MiXCR, one entry per CDR3 protein. The sample lists around 230,000 distinct CDR3 sequences; approximately 5.9% were seen once. The sample also formed part of further work on T cells expressing NK-cell markers.

Material for sequencing was CD8+ T cells sorted from blood. The receptors here all came from a woman between 18 and 30 years old in good health. The CDR3 runs from the conserved cysteine through the conserved F or W. Fields, in order: J gene, clone size, D gene, V gene, CDR3 DNA, CDR3 protein. D genes are given only for firm matches. The listing skips clone size in some rows; elsewhere it reads once, few, many or a size class.

j_gene: TRBJ2-7; abundance: few; d_gene: NA; v_gene: TRBV27; CDR3nt: TGTGCCAGCAGTGCCAGGGACGAGCAGTACTTC; CDR3aa: CASSARDEQYF
j_gene: TRBJ2-2; abundance: many; d_gene: NA; v_gene: TRBV5-1; CDR3nt: TGCGCCAGCAGCTTGTGGCAGAACACCGGGGAGCTGTTTTTT; CDR3aa: CASSLWQNTGELFF
j_gene: TRBJ2-1; abundance: few; d_gene: NA; v_gene: TRBV5-1; CDR3nt: TGCGCCAGCAGCTTGGAGGGGGCGGGGTTGGATGAGCAGTTCTTC; CDR3aa: CASSLEGAGLDEQFF
j_gene: TRBJ2-3; abundance: NA; d_gene: TRBD1; v_gene: TRBV7-6; CDR3nt: TGTGCCAGCAGCCCAACTCTCTGGGACAGTATCACAGATACGCAGTATTTT; CDR3aa: CASSPTLWDSITDTQYF
j_gene: TRBJ2-7; abundance: many; d_gene: TRBD2; v_gene: TRBV7-9; CDR3nt: TGTGCCAGCGGCGATTCGGGACTAGCGGCCTACGAGCAGTACTTC; CDR3aa: CASGDSGLAAYEQYF
j_gene: TRBJ2-1; abundance: few; d_gene: TRBD2; v_gene: TRBV10-2; CDR3nt: TGCGCCAGCAGCGTTCCGGGACTAGCGGGAGTCAATGAGCAGTTCTTC; CDR3aa: CASSVPGLAGVNEQFF
j_gene: TRBJ1-3; abundance: NA; d_gene: NA; v_gene: TRBV6-2/TRBV6-3; CDR3nt: TGTGCCAGCACCCAGCTCCGCAAAGGAAACACCATATATTTT; CDR3aa: CASTQLRKGNTIYF
j_gene: TRBJ1-1; abundance: few; d_gene: TRBD1; v_gene: TRBV9; CDR3nt: TGTGCCAGCAGCGTGGGACAGGACGGGCCCACTGAAGCTTTCTTT; CDR3aa: CASSVGQDGPTEAFF
j_gene: TRBJ2-1; abundance: few; d_gene: TRBD2; v_gene: TRBV4-3; CDR3nt: TGCGCCAGCAGCCCCCGGACTAGCGGGAGTTCAAACAATGAGCAGTTCTTC; CDR3aa: CASSPRTSGSSNNEQFF
j_gene: TRBJ2-2; abundance: few; d_gene: NA; v_gene: TRBV29-1; CDR3nt: TGCAGCGTTGAAGTCGGCAGGGGAACCGGGGAGCTGTTTTTT; CDR3aa: CSVEVGRGTGELFF
j_gene: TRBJ2-1; abundance: few; d_gene: TRBD2; v_gene: TRBV9; CDR3nt: TGTGCCAGCAGCGCACGCGGGACTAGCGGGGGGTCCAATGAGCAGTTCTTC; CDR3aa: CASSARGTSGGSNEQFF
j_gene: TRBJ1-1; abundance: few; d_gene: NA; v_gene: TRBV6-5; CDR3nt: TGTGCCAGCTTGGGAATCGACACTGAAGCTTTCTTT; CDR3aa: CASLGIDTEAFF
j_gene: TRBJ2-3; abundance: NA; d_gene: TRBD1; v_gene: TRBV7-2; CDR3nt: TGTGCCAGCAGCTTATGGGTGTTCAGGGGGCCTGATACGCAGTATTTT; CDR3aa: CASSLWVFRGPDTQYF
j_gene: TRBJ2-5; abundance: NA; d_gene: NA; v_gene: TRBV6-6; CDR3nt: TGTGCCAGCAGTTACTCCGGTCCCGGGACCCAGTACTTC; CDR3aa: CASSYSGPGTQYF
j_gene: TRBJ2-7; abundance: NA; d_gene: TRBD2; v_gene: TRBV27; CDR3nt: TGTGCCAGCATCTCTAGCGGTACCTACGAGCAGTACTTC; CDR3aa: CASISSGTYEQYF
j_gene: TRBJ2-5; abundance: NA; d_gene: TRBD2; v_gene: TRBV6-1; CDR3nt: TGTGCCAGCAGTAATGGGCCGATGATAGCGGGACCGCGGCCAGAGACCCAGTACTTC; CDR3aa: CASSNGPMIAGPRPETQYF
j_gene: TRBJ1-2; abundance: many; d_gene: NA; v_gene: TRBV7-9; CDR3nt: TGTGCCAGCAGCTTCGCACAGGGTGGATATGGCTACACCTTC; CDR3aa: CASSFAQGGYGYTF
j_gene: TRBJ1-5; abundance: few; d_gene: NA; v_gene: TRBV27; CDR3nt: TGTGCCAGCAGTCCGGCCGGGGATCAGCCCCAGCATTTT; CDR3aa: CASSPAGDQPQHF
j_gene: TRBJ2-3; abundance: few; d_gene: NA; v_gene: TRBV7-8; CDR3nt: TGTGCCAGCAGCTTAGAGCAGGTCGGAGGAGATACGCAGTATTTT; CDR3aa: CASSLEQVGGDTQYF
j_gene: TRBJ2-7; abundance: many; d_gene: NA; v_gene: TRBV12-3/TRBV12-4; CDR3nt: TGTGCCAGCAGTTTTGGAAATACTTACGAGCAGTACTTC; CDR3aa: CASSFGNTYEQYF
j_gene: TRBJ2-2; abundance: NA; d_gene: NA; v_gene: TRBV7-6; CDR3nt: TGTGCCAGCAGCCTTCTTTCCCTAGCGCCAGGGATGGCCGGGGAGCTGTTTTTT; CDR3aa: CASSLLSLAPGMAGELFF
j_gene: TRBJ1-1; abundance: few; d_gene: NA; v_gene: TRBV29-1; CDR3nt: TGCAGCGTTGAGGACAACCACACTGAAGCTTTCTTT; CDR3aa: CSVEDNHTEAFF
j_gene: TRBJ1-3; abundance: many; d_gene: NA; v_gene: TRBV12-3/TRBV12-4; CDR3nt: TGTGCCAGCATCCCCGACAGGGGAAACACCATATATTTT; CDR3aa: CASIPDRGNTIYF
j_gene: TRBJ2-2; abundance: many; d_gene: NA; v_gene: TRBV2; CDR3nt: TGTGCCAGCCGAATGTCCAGGGGCCGGGACGGGGAGCTGTTTTTT; CDR3aa: CASRMSRGRDGELFF
j_gene: TRBJ2-7; abundance: many; d_gene: NA; v_gene: TRBV12-3/TRBV12-4; CDR3nt: TGTGCCAGCAGTTTAGAGGATGGCTACGAGCAGTACTTC; CDR3aa: CASSLEDGYEQYF
j_gene: TRBJ2-1; abundance: few; d_gene: NA; v_gene: TRBV20-1; CDR3nt: TGCAGTGCCACGGAAGAGGTCATTGAGCAGTTCTTC; CDR3aa: CSATEEVIEQFF
j_gene: TRBJ1-2; abundance: many; d_gene: NA; v_gene: TRBV7-9; CDR3nt: TGTGCCAGCAGCGGAGGCAGTGGGAGAGCTAACTATGGCTACACCTTC; CDR3aa: CASSGGSGRANYGYTF
j_gene: TRBJ2-1; abundance: NA; d_gene: NA; v_gene: TRBV30; CDR3nt: TGTGCCTGGAGTGTAGGGCATGAGCAGTTCTTC; CDR3aa: CAWSVGHEQFF
j_gene: TRBJ2-1; abundance: many; d_gene: NA; v_gene: TRBV20-1; CDR3nt: TGCAGTGCTAGCTCAAGTCAACGGGGCAATGAGCAGTTCTTC; CDR3aa: CSASSSQRGNEQFF
j_gene: TRBJ1-5; abundance: many; d_gene: NA; v_gene: TRBV20-1; CDR3nt: TGCAGTGCTAGAGACCCTGTAGCGGTTGCCCAGCATTTT; CDR3aa: CSARDPVAVAQHF
j_gene: TRBJ2-1; abundance: many; d_gene: NA; v_gene: TRBV25-1; CDR3nt: TGTGCCAGCAGTGAAAGGGCTACCCGAGAGAATCGTCCGTTCTTC; CDR3aa: CASSERATRENRPFF
j_gene: TRBJ1-1; abundance: NA; d_gene: NA; v_gene: TRBV6-5; CDR3nt: TGTGCCAGCAGTTACTCGACAGGAATGAACACTGAAGCTTTCTTT; CDR3aa: CASSYSTGMNTEAFF
j_gene: TRBJ2-2; abundance: many; d_gene: NA; v_gene: TRBV7-8; CDR3nt: TGTGCCAGCAGCCTTATTTATCCAAGACTCGACGCCGGGGAGCTGTTTTTT; CDR3aa: CASSLIYPRLDAGELFF
j_gene: TRBJ2-3; abundance: many; d_gene: NA; v_gene: TRBV6-2/TRBV6-3; CDR3nt: TGTGCCAGCAGTTACTCGAAACCTCTGGGTACGCAGTATTTT; CDR3aa: CASSYSKPLGTQYF
j_gene: TRBJ1-5; abundance: many; d_gene: NA; v_gene: TRBV12-3/TRBV12-4; CDR3nt: TGTGCCAGCACCGAAGTCCTTGGACAGCCCCAGCATTTT; CDR3aa: CASTEVLGQPQHF